This T cell receptor beta chain was profiled in a study of spatial heterogeneity in lung cancer. TCRdb recomputed calls from the 5' RACE reads with MiXCR, one row per CDR3 protein. The table has 9,500 to 14,000 distinct CDR3 sequences, under 4.5% seen once. Time point in this sample: sample taken at primary tumor resection. The authors sequenced whole RNA from tumor, nontumor lung or frozen PBMC without sorting. This clonotype appeared many times. With the library built for alpha chains, this beta chain is off target and its frequency is not meaningful. The length of the CDR3 is 16 residues. Germline-derived CDR1 and CDR2 are SGHKS and YYEKEE (reference sequence). The V and J ends lost 0 bases and 4 bases respectively, with 14 bases between them.

The chain is built from TRBV5-5 and TRBJ1-3; D might be TRBD1 (5 bases). The TCR comes from a female donor with early-stage non-small cell lung cancer. This specimen was PBMCs, taken at surgery. CDR3: CASSLERPWGGNTIYF. The CDR3 nucleotides are TGTGCCAGCAGCTTGGAGAGGCCATGGGGCGGAAACACCATATATTTT.